This TCR beta chain was sequenced for a study of T cell responses to AZD1222 COVID-19 vaccine. Study results and caveats: Donors were mostly white British, more females; clonal diversity possibly underestimated. Elevations in Spike-specific TCR breadth and depth followed administration of two AZD1222 doses. Close to half of all spike-specific TCRs reportedly target regions of the variants that are unmutated.

Using immunoSEQ multiplex PCR, the repertoire was profiled, and TCRdb retains in-frame clones only, with some absent. The profile shows roughly 200,000 clones, roughly 92% of them singletons. Second doses were pooled across both intervals (about 4 or about 12 weeks). The CDR3 covers 13 residues. V lost 8 bases and J 9 bases, leaving 14 bases between the germline ends. As regards this clone: Its antigen is currently unknown.

V gene TRBV12-3 or TRBV12-4 combines with J gene TRBJ1-6; the D gene is possibly TRBD1 (6 bases). Source: peripheral blood, taken 28 days after the second AZD1222 dose. This TCR came from an adult who received the AZD1222 COVID-19 vaccine. Here the CDR3 reads CASRQAQASPLHF. In DNA, the CDR3 is TGTGCCAGCCGACAGGCACAAGCTTCACCCCTCCACTTT.